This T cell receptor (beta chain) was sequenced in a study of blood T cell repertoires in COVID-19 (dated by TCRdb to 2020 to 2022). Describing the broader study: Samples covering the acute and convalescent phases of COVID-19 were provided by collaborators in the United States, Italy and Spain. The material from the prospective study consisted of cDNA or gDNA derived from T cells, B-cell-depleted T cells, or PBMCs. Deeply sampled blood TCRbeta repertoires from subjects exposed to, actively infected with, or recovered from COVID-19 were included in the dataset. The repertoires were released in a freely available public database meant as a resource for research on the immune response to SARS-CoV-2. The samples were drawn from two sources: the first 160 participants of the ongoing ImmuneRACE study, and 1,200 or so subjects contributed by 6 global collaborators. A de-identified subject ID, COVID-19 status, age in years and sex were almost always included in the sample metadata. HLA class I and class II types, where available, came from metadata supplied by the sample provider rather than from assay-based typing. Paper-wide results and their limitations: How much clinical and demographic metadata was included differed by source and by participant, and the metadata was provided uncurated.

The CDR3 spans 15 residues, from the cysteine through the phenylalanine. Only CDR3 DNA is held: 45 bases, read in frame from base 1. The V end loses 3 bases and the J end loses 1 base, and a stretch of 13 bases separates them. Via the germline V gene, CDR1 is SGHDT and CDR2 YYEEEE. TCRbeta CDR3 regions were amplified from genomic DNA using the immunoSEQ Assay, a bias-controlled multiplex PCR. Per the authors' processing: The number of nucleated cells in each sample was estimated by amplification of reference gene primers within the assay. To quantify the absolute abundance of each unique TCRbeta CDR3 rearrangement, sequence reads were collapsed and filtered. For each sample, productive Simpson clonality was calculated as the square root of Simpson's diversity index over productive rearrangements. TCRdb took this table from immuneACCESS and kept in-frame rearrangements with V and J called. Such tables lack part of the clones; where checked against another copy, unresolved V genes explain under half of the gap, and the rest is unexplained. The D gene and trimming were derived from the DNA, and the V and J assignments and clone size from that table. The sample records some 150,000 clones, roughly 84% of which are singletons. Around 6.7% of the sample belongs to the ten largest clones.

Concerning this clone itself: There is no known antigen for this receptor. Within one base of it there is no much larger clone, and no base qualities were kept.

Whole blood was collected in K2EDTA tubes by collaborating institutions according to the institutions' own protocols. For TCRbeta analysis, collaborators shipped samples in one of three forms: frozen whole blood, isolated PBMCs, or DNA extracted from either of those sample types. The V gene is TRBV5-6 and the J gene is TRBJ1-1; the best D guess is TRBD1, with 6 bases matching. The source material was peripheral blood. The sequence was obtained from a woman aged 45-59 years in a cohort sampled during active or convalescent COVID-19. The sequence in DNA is TGTGCCAGCAGCTCCCTTGGACAGACGAACACTGAAGCTTTCTTT. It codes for CASSSLGQTNTEAFF.